The clone carrying this TCR beta chain was seen repeatedly, ten times or more. Its matching antigen is unknown. This sample was taken from a study of T cells in Graves' hyperthyroidism and ophthalmopathy. Study-level results: Most thyroid clonotypes with frequency above 0.001 were detected in blood.

Regions amplified from RNA transcripts were the TCR beta CDR3 regions. Initially, a first-round RT-PCR of the TCR CDR3 employed the HTBI primer set. TCRdb called the multiplex PCR reads again in MiXCR, with one record for every CDR3 protein. Of about 480,000 distinct CDR3 sequences in the sample, around 24% were seen once. Clinical symptoms, serum thyroxine and TRAb, thyroid ultrasound and orbital computed tomography together formed the diagnostic basis. Source material for PBMCs was roughly 10 ml fresh peripheral blood. The CDR3 sequence is 14 residues long. Trimming cost V 7 bases and J 6 bases; bases outside gene matches: 10. Germline V lookup: CDR1 MNHNS, CDR2 SASEGT.

The sequenced sample was blood. The chain employs TRBV6-1 and TRBJ2-7; 9 bases are a match to TRBD1. The receptor was isolated from a woman younger than 45 with Graves' ophthalmopathy. The CDR3 DNA sequence: TGTGCCAGCAATACAGGGGGCGCTTCTGGCGAGCAGTACTTC. It yields the protein CASNTGGASGEQYF.